This is a list of T cell receptor beta chains from one sample in a study of CD8+CD57+ T cells in acquired aplastic anemia. TCRdb redid the calling of the reads with MiXCR, one entry per CDR3 protein. The data show 150,000 to 200,000 distinct CDR3 sequences, 40% to 55% seen once. The sample taken for sequencing was sorted CD4+, CD8+, or CD8+CD57+ T cells (not recorded which) from PBMCs. The receptors shown here come from a human donor with aplastic anemia. CDR3s include the opening cysteine and the closing phenylalanine or tryptophan. The D gene is left open where the match is weak. Only part of the rows carry a size: once, few, many, or a class if the clone is expanded.

size,J,V,D,CDR3,DNA
NA,TRBJ2-3,TRBV20-1,TRBD1,CSASGFDRVTDTQYF,TGCAGTGCTAGTGGATTTGACAGGGTGACAGATACGCAGTATTTT
many,TRBJ1-1,TRBV19,NA,CASSIVSGDITEAFF,TGTGCCAGTAGTATAGTATCCGGGGACATCACTGAAGCTTTCTTT
NA,TRBJ2-3,TRBV6-2/TRBV6-3,TRBD1,CASSYWGTGVQHGSDTQYF,TGTGCCAGCAGTTACTGGGGGACAGGGGTACAGCACGGCTCAGATACGCAGTATTTT
once,TRBJ2-5,TRBV24-1,NA,CATSGSDNYQETQYF,TGTGCCACCAGTGGTTCGGACAACTACCAAGAGACCCAGTACTTC
NA,TRBJ2-2,TRBV9,NA,CASSARGRGSNTGELFF,TGTGCCAGCAGCGCCCGGGGTAGGGGTTCGAACACCGGGGAGCTGTTTTTT
NA,TRBJ1-1,TRBV7-9,NA,CASSFYICSPLNAQNTEAFF,NA
few,TRBJ2-7,TRBV10-1,TRBD1,CASRGDSSYEQYF,TGCGCCAGCAGAGGGGACAGCAGCTACGAGCAGTACTTC
NA,TRBJ2-6,TRBV29-1,TRBD1,CSVQTGAGANVLTF,TGCAGCGTGCAAACAGGGGCTGGGGCCAACGTCCTGACTTTC
many,TRBJ2-7,TRBV11-2,NA,CASSLTQEQYF,TGTGCCAGCAGCTTAACCCAAGAGCAGTACTTC
NA,TRBJ2-2,TRBV11-2,NA,CASGRDSGFRNTGELFF,TGTGCCAGCGGCCGTGACTCAGGGTTCAGGAACACCGGGGAGCTGTTTTTT
NA,TRBJ2-2,TRBV5-1,TRBD2,CASSYAGAGELFF,TGCGCCAGCTCCTATGCGGGGGCCGGGGAGCTGTTTTTT
NA,TRBJ2-7,TRBV11-2,NA,CASSAGPGVVSYEQYF,TGTGCCAGCAGCGCGGGACCAGGGGTAGTAAGCTACGAGCAGTACTTC
few,TRBJ2-7,TRBV19,NA,CASSIEGAYEQYF,TGTGCCAGTAGTATAGAGGGGGCCTACGAGCAGTACTTC
few,TRBJ2-2,TRBV12-1,NA,CASSFSPGELFF,TGTGCCAGCAGCTTTAGTCCCGGGGAGCTGTTTTTT
NA,TRBJ2-3,TRBV2,TRBD1,CASSEGQGNTDTQYF,TGTGCCAGCAGTGAGGGACAGGGGAACACAGATACGCAGTATTTT
NA,TRBJ1-1,TRBV10-2,NA,CASSSQKNTEAFF,TGCGCCAGCAGCTCGCAGAAGAACACTGAAGCTTTCTTT
many,TRBJ2-7,TRBV28,NA,CASSFTGLPQYF,TGTGCCAGCAGTTTTACAGGACTACCACAGTACTTC
NA,TRBJ2-7,TRBV24-1,TRBD1,CATSADRGYEQYF,TGTGCCACCAGTGCGGACAGGGGCTACGAGCAGTACTTC